Below are 12 T cell receptor beta chains sequenced from a single sample in a study of CD8 T cells in ankylosing spondylitis. TCRdb processed the 5' RACE reads anew with MiXCR; each CDR3 protein has one entry. The repertoire holds about 440,000 distinct CDR3 sequences, with roughly a sixth as singletons. Their specific antigens are unknown. Whole-study results and caveats: Ankylosing spondylitis blood seemed to carry a telltale TCR beta motif made of fewer than 10 highly homologous variants.

The sequenced material came from blood, either unsorted or a sorted T cell fraction (not recorded which). These receptors were obtained from a male donor with ankylosing spondylitis.

The V call is TRBV28, the J call TRBJ1-4; no clear D. The germline V and J ends were trimmed by 10 bases and 4 bases, with 10 bases remaining between them. CDR1 and CDR2 (germline): MDHEN, SYDVKM. This CDR3 is 12 amino acids long. CDR3 region: CATQVNNEKLFF. The DNA for the CDR3 is TGTGCCACCCAAGTAAATAATGAAAAACTGTTTTTT.

This chain links TRBV7-2 with TRBJ2-5; unclear D gene. The CDR3 runs 12 residues. V was pared by 6 bases and J by 5 bases, with 10 bases between. The V gene's germline CDR1 is SGHTA and CDR2 FQGNSA. The chain's CDR3 is CASRHGPETQYF. CDR3 coding DNA: TGTGCCAGCAGACACGGACCGGAGACCCAGTACTTC.

This clonotype was seen only a few times. This chain links TRBV28 with TRBJ2-3; D gene ambiguous. This CDR3 is built from 15 residues. The germline V gene encodes CDR1 MDHEN and CDR2 SYDVKM. V dropped 5 bases and J dropped 6 bases, with 18 bases sitting between them. CDR3 bases: TGTGCCAGCAGTGGCGTTTGGCCCCTCGGCGATACGCAGTATTTT. Protein sequence: CASSGVWPLGDTQYF.

The chain recombines TRBV20-1 with TRBJ2-1, with 15 bases lining up with TRBD2. Germline V gene data show CDR1 as DFQATT and CDR2 as SNEGSKA (reference sequence). This CDR3 has 15 amino acids. The V segment lost 5 bases and the J segment 10 bases; nucleotides outside the gene matches: 9. Written as DNA, the CDR3 is TGCAGTGCTGACCCCGGGACTAGCGGGAGGCAAGAGCAGTTCTTC. This gives the protein CSADPGTSGRQEQFF.

A few counts support this clonotype. This chain joins TRBV3-1 and TRBJ1-4; maybe TRBD1 (5 bases). This CDR3 contains 14 residues. CDR1 and CDR2 from the germline V gene are LGHDT and YNNKEL (reference sequence). V was trimmed by 3 bases and J by 8 bases, leaving 13 bases between them. The CDR3 DNA follows: TGTGCCAGCAGCCAGCAGGGCATTGAAGAAAAACTGTTTTTT. This codes for CASSQQGIEEKLFF. The full variable domain, completed using reference TRBV3-1 and TRBJ1-4, is DTAVSQTPKYLVTQMGNDKSIKCEQNLGHDTMYWYKQDSKKFLKIMFSYNNKELIINETVPNRFSPKSPDKAHLNLHINSLELGDSAVYFCASSQQGIEEKLFFGSGTQLSVL.

This clonotype was seen more than once but under ten times. The V gene is TRBV7-2, the J gene TRBJ2-3; D tentatively fits TRBD1 or TRBD2 (6 bases each). Germline CDR1 SGHTA, CDR2 FQGNSA. The CDR3 runs to 15 residues. Trimming cost V 1 base and J 2 bases, with 10 bases left between them. CDR3 nucleotide sequence: TGTGCCAGCAGCTTAGAAGGGGGACTCACAGATACGCAGTATTTT. This encodes CASSLEGGLTDTQYF.

The CDR3 DNA is TGTGCCAGCAGCGTAGGGACAGTTAACACCGGGGAGCTGTTTTTT. Its protein is CASSVGTVNTGELFF. The chain employs TRBV9 and TRBJ2-2, with D possibly TRBD1 on 6 matching bases. The V end was cut by 0 bases, the J end by 2 bases, with 8 bases between. In germline, CDR1 is SGDLS, CDR2 YYNGEE. CDR3 length: 15 amino acids.

The chain carries TRBV7-9 and TRBJ2-1; D may be TRBD2 (5 bases). CDR1 SEHNR and CDR2 FQNEAQ come from the germline V gene (reference sequence). The CDR3 loop spans 13 amino acids. Trimming removed 1 base at V and 6 bases at J, with 7 bases between. CDR3 DNA sequence: TGTGCCAGCAGCTTAGTAGCGCGCAATGAGCAGTTCTTC. It translates to CASSLVARNEQFF.

This clonotype was observed a few times. This chain links TRBV4-1 with TRBJ2-3; 11 nucleotides line up with TRBD2. CDR3 length: 17 amino acids. V lost 1 base, J lost 6 bases, and 9 bases stayed unmatched. Per germline, CDR1 MGHRA and CDR2 YSYEKL. CDR3 sequence: CASSQAPIAGGVDTQYF. CDR3 in DNA: TGCGCCAGCAGCCAAGCTCCGATAGCGGGGGGGGTGGATACGCAGTATTTT.

This chain connects TRBV18 to TRBJ1-5; D not resolved. The CDR3 covers 16 residues. Germline V lookup: CDR1 KGHSH, CDR2 LQKENI. V lost 1 base to trimming and J lost 2 bases, with 12 bases between them. The CDR3 DNA is TGTGCCAGCTCACCACTCAAGGTAACGGGCAATCAGCCCCAGCATTTT. This gives the protein CASSPLKVTGNQPQHF.

The chain employs TRBV20-1 and TRBJ2-1; D assignment may be TRBD1 or TRBD2 (5 bases each). Looked up from germline, CDR1 is DFQATT and CDR2 is SNEGSKA (reference sequence). CDR3 size: 13 residues. V was shortened by 6 bases and J by 0 bases, with 9 bases between the two germline ends. The CDR3, as DNA: TGCAGTGCGTGGGGGAGCTCCTACAATGAGCAGTTCTTC. Translated: CSAWGSSYNEQFF.

This clonotype was counted between two and nine times. The V and J genes are TRBV6-1 and TRBJ2-3, with D uncertain. From germline, CDR1 is MNHNS and CDR2 SASEGT. The CDR3 length is 14 residues. With 6 bases removed from V and 7 bases from J, the gap between germline ends came to 17 bases. CDR3 amino acids: CASSLGVLENTQYF. Written as DNA, the CDR3 is TGTGCCAGCAGCCTTGGGGTTTTGGAGAATACGCAGTATTTT.